This T cell receptor (beta chain) comes out of a study of PD-1 blockade in classical Hodgkin lymphoma. The J segment lost 3 bases and the V segment lost 8 bases, leaving 8 bases of the junction unmatched. The CDR3 extends over 16 amino acids. Germline assignment: CDR1 MNHEY and CDR2 SMNVEV (reference sequence). The study, taken as a whole, reports: Diminished baseline TCR diversity has been reported in newly diagnosed patients relative to healthy donors. At C4D1, TCR diversity had climbed significantly for CD4+ cells, though not for CD8+ cells.

Worth noting for this clone: Its antigen is still unknown.

As to time point: cycle 4 day 1 (C4D1), after more than 5 weeks of nivolumab. Every patient had relapsed following autologous stem cell transplantation, and cohorts differed in brentuximab vedotin exposure. Some clones are missing from TCRdb's copy, which holds only in-frame ones; the method was immunoSEQ multiplex PCR. The sample holds about 20,000 clones, 70% to 80% seen once. This sequence originates from a human donor with classical Hodgkin lymphoma. The V and J genes are TRBV27 and TRBJ1-4, with TRBD1 identical over 11 bases. This specimen was peripheral blood mononuclear cells (PBMCs), taken before the fourth cycle of nivolumab. CDR3 nucleotides: TGTGCCAGCCTTTGGACAGGGGGCCTTGCTAATGAAAAACTGTTTTTT. Protein sequence: CASLWTGGLANEKLFF.